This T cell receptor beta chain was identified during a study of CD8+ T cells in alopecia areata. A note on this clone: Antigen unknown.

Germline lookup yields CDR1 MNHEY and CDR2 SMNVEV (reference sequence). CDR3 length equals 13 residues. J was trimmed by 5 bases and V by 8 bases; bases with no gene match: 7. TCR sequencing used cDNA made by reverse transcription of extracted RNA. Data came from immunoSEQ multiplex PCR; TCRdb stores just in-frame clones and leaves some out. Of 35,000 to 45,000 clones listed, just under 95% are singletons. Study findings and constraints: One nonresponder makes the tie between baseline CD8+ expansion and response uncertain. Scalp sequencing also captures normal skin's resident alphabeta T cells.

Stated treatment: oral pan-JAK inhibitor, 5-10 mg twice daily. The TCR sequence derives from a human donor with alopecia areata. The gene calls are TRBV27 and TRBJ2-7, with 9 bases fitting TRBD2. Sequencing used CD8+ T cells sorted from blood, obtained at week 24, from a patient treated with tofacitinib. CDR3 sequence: CASSQSGGHEQYF. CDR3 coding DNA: TGTGCCAGCTCCCAAAGCGGGGGGCACGAGCAGTACTTC.